The clone carrying this T cell receptor beta chain was seen more than once but under ten times. The antigen remains unidentified. This entry belongs to a study of T cells in Graves' hyperthyroidism and ophthalmopathy. General study points: In the analysis, a 13 V-J model separated ophthalmopathy from stable hyperthyroidism. Ophthalmopathy onset followed model prediction by a median about 6.9 months.

TCR beta CDR3 sequences were amplified from RNA transcripts. The HTBI set primed first-round TCR CDR3 RT-PCR. A single record per CDR3 protein comes from TCRdb applying MiXCR to the multiplex PCR reads. The sample contains around 450,000 distinct CDR3 sequences, around a sixth of which appear only once. The sequenced sample consisted of blood. The TCR sequence derives from a woman aged 18 to 35 with Graves' hyperthyroidism.

The CDR3, as DNA: TGCGCCAGCAGCCAAGGGGTATACTATGGCTACACCTTC. Amino acids: CASSQGVYYGYTF. V is TRBV4-3 and J is TRBJ1-2; D gene uncertain. Germline V gene data show CDR1 as LGHNA and CDR2 as YSLEER. The CDR3 is made up of 13 amino acids. V lost 1 base and J 3 bases, leaving 6 bases between the germline ends.